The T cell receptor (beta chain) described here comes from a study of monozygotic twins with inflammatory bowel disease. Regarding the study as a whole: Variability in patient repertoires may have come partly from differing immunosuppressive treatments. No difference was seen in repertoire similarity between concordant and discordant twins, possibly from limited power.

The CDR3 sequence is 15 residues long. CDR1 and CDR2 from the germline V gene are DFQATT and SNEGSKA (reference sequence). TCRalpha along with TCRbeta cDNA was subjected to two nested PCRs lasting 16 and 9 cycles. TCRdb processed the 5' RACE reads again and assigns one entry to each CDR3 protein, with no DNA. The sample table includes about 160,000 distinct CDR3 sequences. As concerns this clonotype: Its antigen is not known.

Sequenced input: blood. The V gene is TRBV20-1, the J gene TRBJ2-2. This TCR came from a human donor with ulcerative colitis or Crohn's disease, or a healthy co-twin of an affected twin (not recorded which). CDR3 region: CSATRVGRNTGELFF.